This T cell receptor (beta chain) originates from a study of T cell responses to AZD1222 COVID-19 vaccine. About the research overall: Pooling was applied to second doses at about 4 or about 12 weeks. Findings and caveats of the study: Recipients of two AZD1222 doses showed rising Spike-specific TCR breadth and depth.

The V and J ends lost 3 bases and 1 base respectively, with 10 bases between them. Germline assignment: CDR1 SGDLS and CDR2 YYNGEE. CDR3 length: 14 amino acids. The data were produced by immunoSEQ multiplex PCR, yet TCRdb's version contains in-frame clones alone and is incomplete. The sample contains roughly 100,000 clones, about nine tenths of which appear only once. As concerns this clone: Its matching antigen is unknown.

The chain uses TRBV9 and TRBJ2-5; tentative D call: TRBD2 (6 bases). The starting material was peripheral blood, obtained on day 0 of AZD1222 vaccination. The source is an adult in good health. CDR3 nucleotide sequence: TGTGCCAGCAGCGCATACGGGGGCCAAGAGACCCAGTACTTC. Translation: CASSAYGGQETQYF.